The sequence of this T cell receptor beta chain was determined in a study of TIL therapy for anti-PD-1-resistant metastatic lung cancer. This was the immunoSEQ v3 assay. TCRdb keeps only in-frame clones here, not all; method: immunoSEQ multiplex PCR. This repertoire shows about 50,000 clones, approximately 70% found once; its top ten account for 5.6%. Time point reported: pre-treatment sample, taken before nivolumab and TIL therapy. Pleural nodules or supraclavicular lymph nodes made up most of the excised metastases sampled. V trimming: 4 bases; J trimming: 6 bases; junction bases outside the gene matches: 5. The CDR3 has 15 amino acids. CDR1 and CDR2 (germline): MNHEY, SMNVEV (reference sequence).

The material sequenced was tumor tissue, taken at baseline. The chain has TRBV27 and TRBJ2-5, with 13 bases identical to TRBD2. The source of this sequence is a person between 30 and 80 years old with non-small cell lung cancer. This CDR3 reads CASSSETSGRQTQYF. In nucleotides, the CDR3 is TGTGCCAGCAGTTCTGAGACTAGCGGGAGGCAGACCCAGTACTTC.